This record covers a single T cell receptor beta chain. This record belongs to a study of T cell changes during pregnancy in multiple sclerosis. Profiling relied on immunoSEQ multiplex PCR, and the TCRdb table lists in-frame clones only, not all of them. The data hold tens of thousands of clones, with about 90% observed a single time. This CDR3 region has 14 residues. From germline, CDR1 is SGDLS and CDR2 YYNGEE. Trimming shortened V by 3 bases and J by 2 bases, and 9 bases separated the two germline ends. The TCR was taken from a female donor with multiple sclerosis, enrolled in a pregnancy study. The specimen was peripheral blood, collected after pregnancy. The genes are TRBV9 and TRBJ1-3, with TRBD1 as a possible D gene (6 bases). The CDR3 here is CASSGTVTGNTIYF. The DNA for the CDR3 is TGTGCCAGCAGCGGGACAGTTACTGGAAACACCATATATTTT.